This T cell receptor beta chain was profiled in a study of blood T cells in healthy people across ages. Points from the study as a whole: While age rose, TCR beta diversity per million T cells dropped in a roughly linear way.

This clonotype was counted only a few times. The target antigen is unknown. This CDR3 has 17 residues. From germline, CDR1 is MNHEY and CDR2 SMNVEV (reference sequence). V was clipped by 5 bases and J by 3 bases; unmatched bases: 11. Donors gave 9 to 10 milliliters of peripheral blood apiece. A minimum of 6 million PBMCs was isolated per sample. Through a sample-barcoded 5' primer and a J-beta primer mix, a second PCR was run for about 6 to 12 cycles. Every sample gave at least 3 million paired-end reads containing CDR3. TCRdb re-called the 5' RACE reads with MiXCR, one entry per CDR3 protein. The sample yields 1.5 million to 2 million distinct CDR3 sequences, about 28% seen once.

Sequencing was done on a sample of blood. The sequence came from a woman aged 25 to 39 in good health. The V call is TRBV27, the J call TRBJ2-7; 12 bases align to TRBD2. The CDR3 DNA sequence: TGTGCCAGCAGTCCCACTAGGACTAGCGGGGTAGTCTACGAGCAGTACTTC. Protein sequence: CASSPTRTSGVVYEQYF.